A single sample gave rise to the 12 T cell receptor beta chains below, sequenced in a study of T cells after yellow fever vaccination. MiXCR, applied by TCRdb to the 5' RACE reads, yields one record per CDR3 protein. The sample gives 320,000 or so distinct CDR3 sequences, approximately 8% of which show up once; 17% is in the top ten. The sequencing here drew on PBMCs, taken approximately 47 days after the first yellow fever vaccination. The receptors were sampled from a man younger than 30 who received the YFV17D yellow fever vaccine.

There are many counts of this clonotype. Its ends do not fully match the called genes, so a read error is possible. Here the CDR3 reads CASSLAGNQETQYF. The CDR3 coding sequence is TGTGCCAGCAGTTTGGCGGGGAATCAGGAGACCCAGTACTTC. The chain is built from TRBV5-4 and TRBJ2-5; TRBD2 is a possible D gene (6 bases). The CDR3 contains 14 residues. Germline lookup yields CDR1 SGHNT and CDR2 YYREEE (reference sequence).

The genes are TRBV18 and TRBJ2-5; D possibly uses TRBD1 or TRBD2 (5 bases each). V lost 0 bases and J lost 6, with 14 bases in between. This CDR3 contains 15 residues. The germline V gene has CDR1 KGHSH and CDR2 LQKENI. CDR3 residues: CASSPPQRGSKTQYF. DNA of the CDR3: TGTGCCAGCTCACCACCTCAACGGGGCTCAAAGACCCAGTACTTC.

This clonotype was picked up a small number of times. The chain is built from TRBV12-3 or TRBV12-4 and TRBJ1-1; the D is unclear. The CDR3 runs 15 residues. With 4 bases removed from V and 1 base from J, the gap between germline ends came to 13 bases. Here the CDR3 DNA reads TGTGCCAGCAGTTACCGGTGGCAGAGGAACACTGAAGCTTTCTTT. Its protein product is CASSYRWQRNTEAFF.

This clonotype was seen ten or more times. This chain uses TRBV7-3 with TRBJ2-1, with D perhaps matching TRBD1 (5 bases). The CDR3 length is 15 residues. The germline V and J ends were trimmed by 5 bases and 5 bases, with 16 bases remaining between them. Germline values: CDR1 SGHTA, CDR2 FQGTGA. CDR3 bases: TGTGCCAGCAGCCCCGACAGTCAGGGCCACAATGAGCAGTTCTTC. Translating gives CASSPDSQGHNEQFF.

The chain employs TRBV5-1 and TRBJ2-1; 9 bases are shared with TRBD2. The CDR3 spans 15 residues. Germline trimming cut 0 bases from V and 5 bases from J; bases unmatched to any gene: 3. CDR1 and CDR2 from the germline V gene are SGHRS and YFSETQ. The CDR3 loop reads CASSLAIAGDNEQFF. The CDR3 region has the DNA TGCGCCAGCAGCTTGGCGATAGCGGGGGACAATGAGCAGTTCTTC.

This clonotype was recorded many times. The chain couples TRBV6-5 to TRBJ1-2, with D uncertain. This CDR3 comprises 14 residues. V lost 2 bases, J lost 1 base, and 8 bases lay in between. Germline V gene lookup returns CDR1 MNHEY and CDR2 SVGAGI. The DNA for the CDR3 is TGTGCCAGCAGTTACCGGACCGATAACTATGGCTACACCTTC. Translated, it gives CASSYRTDNYGYTF.

The chain employs TRBV12-3 or TRBV12-4 and TRBJ2-7; D remains unclear. The V gene lost 6 bases and the J gene lost 1 base, with 13 bases spanning the gap. This CDR3 has 14 residues. The CDR3 here is CASSPYRSSYEQYF. CDR3 in DNA: TGTGCCAGCAGCCCCTACCGGAGTTCCTACGAGCAGTACTTC.

The chain is built from TRBV5-1 and TRBJ2-2; either TRBD1 or TRBD2 may supply D (6 bases each). The CDR3 has 15 residues. V was shortened by 3 bases and J by 3 bases, with 12 bases between the two germline ends. The germline CDR1 and CDR2 sequences are SGHRS and YFSETQ. The CDR3 DNA is TGCGCCAGCAGCTGGGTCGGGGGCGACACCGGGGAGCTGTTTTTT. Translating gives CASSWVGGDTGELFF. The variable domain in full, with the rest retrieved from reference TRBV5-1 and TRBJ2-2, is KAGVTQTPRYLIKTRGQQVTLSCSPISGHRSVSWYQQTPGQGLQFLFEYFSETQRNKGNFPGRFSGRQFSNSRSEMNVSTLELGDSALYLCASSWVGGDTGELFFGEGSRLTVL.

This clonotype was observed many times. The CDR3 region has the DNA TGTGCCAGCAGCAGGAGGGCGGCGAACACTGAAGCTTTCTTT. It codes for CASSRRAANTEAFF. This chain joins TRBV7-8 and TRBJ1-1; D remains unclear. The CDR3 sequence is 14 residues long. V lost 5 bases to trimming and J lost 1 base, with 11 bases between them. The germline V gene has CDR1 SGHVS and CDR2 FQNEAQ.

The CDR3 is CASSSNREAGELFF. CDR3 coding DNA: TGTGCCAGCAGTTCAAACAGGGAGGCCGGGGAGCTGTTTTTT. This rearrangement joins TRBV12-3 or TRBV12-4 to TRBJ2-2; D could derive from TRBD1 or TRBD2 (6 bases each). The CDR3 contains 14 residues. The V and J ends lost 4 bases and 6 bases respectively, with 12 bases between them.

This clonotype was counted between two and nine times. The V gene is TRBV29-1, the J gene TRBJ1-1; no reliable D call. This CDR3 region has 8 residues. V gave up 8 bases and J gave up 4 bases, with 2 bases separating them. CDR1 is SQVTM, CDR2 ANQGSEA, per germline. Written as DNA, the CDR3 is TGCAGCACCACTGAAGCTTTCTTT. Translated, it gives CSTTEAFF.

This clonotype was observed at least ten times. This rearrangement joins TRBV29-1 to TRBJ2-1; D is uncertain. The length of the CDR3 is 13 residues. Looked up from germline, CDR1 is SQVTM and CDR2 is ANQGSEA. Trimming removed 1 base at V and 4 bases at J, with 8 bases between. In nucleotides, the CDR3 is TGCAGCGTTGAAGTTGCTACTTACAATGAGCAGTTCTTC. Translating gives CSVEVATYNEQFF.